This T cell receptor (beta chain) was captured in a study of blood T cell repertoires in COVID-19 (dated by TCRdb to about 2020). Study-level background: The collaborator samples originated in the United States, Italy and Spain and spanned the acute and convalescent phases of COVID-19. The material from the prospective study consisted of cDNA or gDNA derived from T cells, B-cell-depleted T cells, or PBMCs. Deeply sampled blood TCRbeta repertoires from subjects exposed to, actively infected with, or recovered from COVID-19 were included in the dataset. A freely available public database, intended as a resource for researchers studying the immune response to SARS-CoV-2, is where the repertoires were released. Samples were obtained from the ongoing ImmuneRACE study (first 160 participants) and from approximately 1,200 subjects provided by 6 global collaborators. Sample metadata almost always included a de-identified subject ID, COVID-19 status, age in years and sex. Where HLA class I and class II types were available, the types were taken from metadata supplied by the sample provider, not from assay-based typing.

The CDR3 holds 15 amino acids from the cysteine to the phenylalanine. CDR3 DNA is the only sequence kept; it has 45 bases, read in frame from the first base. The CDR1 and CDR2 encoded by the germline V gene are MNHNS and SASEGT. Compared with germline, V lacks 2 bases and J lacks 5 bases; bases without a gene match: 8. The collaborating institutions used their own protocols to collect whole blood in K2EDTA tubes. For TCRbeta analysis, collaborators shipped samples as frozen whole blood, isolated PBMCs, or DNA extracted from either of those sample types. Regarding this clone: Its specific antigen is unknown. No clone much larger than this one lies a single base away; base qualities are absent.

The full study reports these points: The amount of clinical and demographic metadata varied by source and participant and was provided uncurated.

TCRbeta CDR3 regions were amplified from genomic DNA using the immunoSEQ Assay, a bias-controlled multiplex PCR. On the authors' methods: Within the assay, amplification of reference gene primers was used to estimate how many nucleated cells each sample contained. To quantify the absolute abundance of each unique TCRbeta CDR3 rearrangement, sequence reads were collapsed and filtered. For each sample, productive Simpson clonality was calculated as the square root of Simpson's diversity index across productive rearrangements. Here the immuneACCESS table is served through TCRdb, limited to in-frame sequences with V and J called. Missing clones are a known gap in these copies; in checked studies unresolved V genes cover under half, and the rest lacks a known reason. V and J calls and clone size come straight from that table; D and trimming were deduced from the DNA. Recorded for this sample are roughly 250,000 clones; 75% to 90% of them occurred a single time. Around 7.8% of the sample lies in the top ten.

The chain is encoded by TRBV6-1 joined to TRBJ1-2; TRBD1 aligns with 7 central bases. Material: peripheral blood. The clonotype originates from a human donor in a cohort sampled during active COVID-19. For the CDR3, the sequence is CASSEYFRGTYGYTF. The sequenced DNA: TGTGCCAGCAGTGAATACTTCAGGGGGACGTATGGCTACACCTTC.